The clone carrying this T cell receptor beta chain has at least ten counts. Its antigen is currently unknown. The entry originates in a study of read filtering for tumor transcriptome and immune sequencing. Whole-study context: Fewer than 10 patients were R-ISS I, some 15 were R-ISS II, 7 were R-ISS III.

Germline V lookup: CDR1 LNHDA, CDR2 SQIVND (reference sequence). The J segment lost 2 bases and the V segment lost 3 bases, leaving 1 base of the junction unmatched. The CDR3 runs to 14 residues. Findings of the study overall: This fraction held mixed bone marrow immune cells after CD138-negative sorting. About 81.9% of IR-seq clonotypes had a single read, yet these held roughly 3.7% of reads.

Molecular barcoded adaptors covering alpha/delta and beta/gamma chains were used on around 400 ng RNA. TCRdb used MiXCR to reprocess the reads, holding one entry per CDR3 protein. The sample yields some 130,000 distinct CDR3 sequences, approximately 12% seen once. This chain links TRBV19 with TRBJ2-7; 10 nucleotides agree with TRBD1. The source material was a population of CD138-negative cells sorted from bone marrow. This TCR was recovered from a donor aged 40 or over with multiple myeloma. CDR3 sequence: CASSIGQGAYEQYF. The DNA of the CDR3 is TGTGCCAGTAGTATCGGACAGGGGGCCTACGAGCAGTACTTC.